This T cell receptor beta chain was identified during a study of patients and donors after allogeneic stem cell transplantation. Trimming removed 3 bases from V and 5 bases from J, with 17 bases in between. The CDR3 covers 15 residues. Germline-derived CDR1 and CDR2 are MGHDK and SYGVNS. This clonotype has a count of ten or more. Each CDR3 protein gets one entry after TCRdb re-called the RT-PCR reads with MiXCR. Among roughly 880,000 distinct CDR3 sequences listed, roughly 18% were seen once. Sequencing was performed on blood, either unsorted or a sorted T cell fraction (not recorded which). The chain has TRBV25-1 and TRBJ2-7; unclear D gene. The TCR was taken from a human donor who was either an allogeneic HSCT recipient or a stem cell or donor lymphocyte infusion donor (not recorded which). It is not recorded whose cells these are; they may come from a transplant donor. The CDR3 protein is CASSEFGRFPHEQYF. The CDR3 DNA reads TGTGCCAGCAGTGAGTTCGGACGATTCCCCCACGAGCAGTACTTC.